These T cell receptor beta chains were read from a single sample in a study of shared clonotypes between healthy human individuals. The assay was immunoSEQ multiplex PCR, and TCRdb's table has in-frame clones only and misses some. In the table there are more than 2 million clones, about 95% of which are singletons. The sample comprised naive CD8+ T cells sorted from blood. The receptor source for this set is a man younger than 35 in good health. Each CDR3 is given with its conserved first and last residue. The D gene is left open where the match is weak. Clone size is stated in some rows and not others, as once, few, many or a class when expanded.

D: NA; V: TRBV7-9; J: TRBJ2-2; size: NA; CDR3: CASGPPGGELFF; DNA: TGTGCCAGCGGACCCCCGGGCGGGGAGCTGTTTTTT
D: TRBD1; V: TRBV6-5; J: TRBJ1-2; size: NA; CDR3: CASRGTGGIYGYTF; DNA: TGTGCCAGTCGGGGGACAGGGGGCATCTATGGCTACACCTTC
D: TRBD2; V: TRBV5-1; J: TRBJ2-1; size: NA; CDR3: CASSAGTSGSNEQFF; DNA: TGCGCCAGCAGCGCCGGGACTAGCGGGAGTAATGAGCAGTTCTTC
D: NA; V: TRBV9; J: TRBJ1-3; size: NA; CDR3: CASSVGSLGGSGNTIYF; DNA: TGTGCCAGCAGCGTAGGGAGTCTGGGAGGCTCTGGAAACACCATATATTTT
D: TRBD1; V: TRBV9; J: TRBJ1-1; size: NA; CDR3: CASSVDGTGALRAFF; DNA: TGTGCCAGCAGCGTAGATGGGACAGGGGCCTTAAGAGCTTTCTTT
D: TRBD1; V: TRBV15; J: TRBJ2-3; size: NA; CDR3: CATSLDRGVTDTQYF; DNA: TGTGCCACCAGCTTAGACAGGGGAGTGACAGATACGCAGTATTTT
D: TRBD1; V: TRBV6-5; J: TRBJ1-2; size: NA; CDR3: CASSSGQGDGYTF; DNA: TGTGCCAGCAGTTCTGGACAGGGGGACGGCTACACCTTC
D: TRBD2; V: TRBV4-1; J: TRBJ2-1; size: once; CDR3: CASSQAITSAYNEQFF; DNA: TGCGCCAGCAGCCAAGCTATAACTAGCGCATACAATGAGCAGTTCTTC
D: NA; V: TRBV7-9; J: TRBJ2-2; size: once; CDR3: CASSLDLVPGELFF; DNA: TGTGCCAGCAGCTTAGATTTAGTCCCCGGGGAGCTGTTTTTT
D: NA; V: TRBV4-1; J: TRBJ2-7; size: NA; CDR3: CASRSSHYEQYF; DNA: TGCGCCAGCAGGTCCAGCCACTACGAGCAGTACTTC
D: NA; V: TRBV5-1; J: TRBJ2-5; size: NA; CDR3: CASSLMGGLSLETQYF; DNA: TGCGCCAGCAGCTTAATGGGCGGTCTCTCTCTGGAGACCCAGTACTTC
D: NA; V: TRBV9; J: TRBJ2-1; size: NA; CDR3: CASSTDIYNEQFF; DNA: TGTGCCAGCAGTACGGACATCTACAATGAGCAGTTCTTC
D: NA; V: TRBV29-1; J: TRBJ1-3; size: NA; CDR3: CSVVPFSGNTIYF; DNA: TGCAGCGTTGTCCCTTTCTCTGGAAACACCATATATTTT
D: NA; V: TRBV2; J: TRBJ2-7; size: NA; CDR3: CASSEVDEQYF; DNA: TGTGCCAGCAGTGAAGTAGATGAGCAGTACTTC
D: NA; V: TRBV11-2; J: TRBJ2-7; size: NA; CDR3: CASSLIQGAYEQYF; DNA: TGTGCCAGCAGCTTAATACAGGGCGCCTACGAGCAGTACTTC
D: TRBD1; V: TRBV5-4; J: TRBJ1-1; size: NA; CDR3: CASRDRGVLGNTEAFF; DNA: TGTGCCAGCAGGGACAGGGGGGTACTTGGGAACACTGAAGCTTTCTTT
D: NA; V: TRBV5-4; J: TRBJ2-7; size: NA; CDR3: CASSFVGGAEYEQYF; DNA: TGTGCCAGCAGCTTCGTTGGCGGGGCGGAATACGAGCAGTACTTC
D: NA; V: TRBV7-9; J: TRBJ2-7; size: NA; CDR3: CASSLGHTYEQYF; DNA: TGTGCCAGCAGCTTAGGCCACACCTACGAGCAGTACTTC
D: NA; V: TRBV19; J: TRBJ1-1; size: NA; CDR3: CASSIRENTEAFF; DNA: TGTGCCAGTAGTATACGTGAGAACACTGAAGCTTTCTTT
D: TRBD2; V: TRBV2; J: TRBJ2-1; size: NA; CDR3: CASSSDWTSNNEQFF; DNA: TGTGCCAGCTCTTCGGACTGGACTAGCAACAATGAGCAGTTCTTC
D: NA; V: TRBV11-2; J: TRBJ2-5; size: NA; CDR3: CASSLVGEETQYF; DNA: TGTGCCAGCAGCTTAGTCGGCGAAGAGACCCAGTACTTC
D: NA; V: TRBV5-8; J: TRBJ2-7; size: NA; CDR3: CASSLTGYEQYF; DNA: TGTGCCAGCAGCTTGACAGGCTACGAGCAGTACTTC
D: NA; V: TRBV6-5; J: TRBJ1-5; size: NA; CDR3: CASSYGSNQPQHF; DNA: TGTGCCAGCAGTTACGGGAGTAATCAGCCCCAGCATTTT
D: NA; V: TRBV5-4; J: TRBJ1-5; size: NA; CDR3: CASSLRDSNQPQHF; DNA: TGTGCCAGCAGCCTCCGGGACAGCAATCAGCCCCAGCATTTT
D: NA; V: TRBV13; J: TRBJ1-1; size: NA; CDR3: CASSLSGSNTEAFF; DNA: TGTGCCAGCAGCTTGTCGGGAAGTAACACTGAAGCTTTCTTT
D: NA; V: TRBV15; J: TRBJ2-1; size: NA; CDR3: CATSSRDAQFF; DNA: TGTGCCACCAGCTCCCGGGACGCCCAGTTCTTC
D: NA; V: TRBV29-1; J: TRBJ1-2; size: NA; CDR3: CSVVSKPDYGYTF; DNA: TGCAGCGTTGTATCTAAGCCCGACTATGGCTACACCTTC
D: NA; V: TRBV4-1; J: TRBJ2-1; size: NA; CDR3: CASSREGVGGPGYNEQFF; DNA: TGCGCCAGCAGCCGAGAAGGGGTGGGGGGTCCCGGCTACAATGAGCAGTTCTTC
D: NA; V: TRBV11-2; J: TRBJ2-1; size: NA; CDR3: CASSRDLYNEQFF; DNA: TGTGCCAGCAGCCGAGACCTCTACAATGAGCAGTTCTTC
D: TRBD1; V: TRBV14; J: TRBJ2-7; size: NA; CDR3: CASSQGQGRSEQYF; DNA: TGTGCCAGCAGCCAGGGACAGGGAAGATCCGAGCAGTACTTC
D: TRBD2; V: TRBV7-6; J: TRBJ2-1; size: NA; CDR3: CASSLLPSGDNEQFF; DNA: TGTGCCAGCAGCTTACTTCCTAGCGGAGACAATGAGCAGTTCTTC
D: TRBD2; V: TRBV10-3; J: TRBJ2-2; size: NA; CDR3: CAISVLAGGFFTGELFF; DNA: TGTGCCATCAGTGTTCTAGCGGGGGGTTTTTTCACCGGGGAGCTGTTTTTT
D: TRBD1; V: TRBV27; J: TRBJ2-1; size: NA; CDR3: CASSLLTGADEQFF; DNA: TGTGCCAGCAGTTTACTCACAGGGGCCGATGAGCAGTTCTTC
D: TRBD1; V: TRBV23-1; J: TRBJ2-7; size: once; CDR3: CASIKQDRAESNEQYF; DNA: TGCGCCAGCATCAAACAGGACAGGGCGGAATCAAACGAGCAGTACTTC
D: TRBD2; V: TRBV4-1; J: TRBJ2-7; size: NA; CDR3: CASSLEAGANSYEQYF; DNA: TGCGCCAGCAGCCTAGAAGCGGGAGCGAACTCCTACGAGCAGTACTTC
D: NA; V: TRBV5-1; J: TRBJ1-1; size: NA; CDR3: CASSLRPGYTEAFF; DNA: TGCGCCAGCAGCTTGCGTCCAGGGTACACTGAAGCTTTCTTT
D: NA; V: TRBV5-4; J: TRBJ2-7; size: NA; CDR3: CASSLRTGAYEQYF; DNA: TGTGCCAGCAGCTTACGGACGGGAGCCTACGAGCAGTACTTC
D: TRBD1; V: TRBV7-9; J: TRBJ2-1; size: NA; CDR3: CASSLEGLGTASYNEQFF; DNA: TGTGCCAGCAGCTTAGAAGGATTAGGGACAGCCTCCTACAATGAGCAGTTCTTC
D: TRBD2; V: TRBV4-3; J: TRBJ2-1; size: NA; CDR3: CASSQDMEGGNEQFF; DNA: TGCGCCAGCAGCCAAGATATGGAGGGAGGGAATGAGCAGTTCTTC
D: TRBD2; V: TRBV2; J: TRBJ2-3; size: NA; CDR3: CASSEVAGGTDTQYF; DNA: TGTGCCAGCAGTGAAGTAGCGGGAGGCACAGATACGCAGTATTTT
D: TRBD1; V: TRBV14; J: TRBJ1-4; size: NA; CDR3: CASSLNTGGDEKLFF; DNA: TGTGCCAGCAGCCTTAATACAGGGGGTGATGAAAAACTGTTTTTT
D: TRBD1; V: TRBV7-6; J: TRBJ1-1; size: NA; CDR3: CASSLVRTGGKKEAFF; DNA: TGTGCCAGCAGCTTAGTGCGGACAGGTGGTAAGAAAGAAGCTTTCTTT
D: NA; V: TRBV7-9; J: TRBJ1-4; size: NA; CDR3: CASSSNSPRTDEKLFF; DNA: TGTGCCAGCAGCTCCAACTCCCCCAGAACAGATGAAAAACTGTTTTTT
D: TRBD1; V: TRBV5-4; J: TRBJ1-5; size: NA; CDR3: CASSSMDRVDQPQHF; DNA: TGTGCCAGCAGCTCGATGGACAGGGTCGATCAGCCCCAGCATTTT
D: NA; V: TRBV4-1; J: TRBJ2-7; size: NA; CDR3: CASSQDKRHYEQYF; DNA: TGCGCCAGCAGCCAAGATAAAAGACACTACGAGCAGTACTTC
D: TRBD1; V: TRBV29-1; J: TRBJ2-7; size: NA; CDR3: CSVAGTGYYEQYF; DNA: TGCAGCGTTGCCGGGACAGGGTACTACGAGCAGTACTTC
D: NA; V: TRBV7-8; J: TRBJ2-7; size: NA; CDR3: CASSLVGTFYSEQYF; DNA: TGTGCCAGCAGCTTAGTCGGCACCTTCTACAGCGAGCAGTACTTC
D: NA; V: TRBV19; J: TRBJ2-1; size: once; CDR3: CASSISDYNEQFF; DNA: TGTGCCAGTAGTATTTCGGACTACAATGAGCAGTTCTTC
D: NA; V: TRBV4-1; J: TRBJ2-7; size: once; CDR3: CASSDATEQYF; DNA: TGCGCCAGCAGCGACGCTACCGAGCAGTACTTC
D: NA; V: TRBV30; J: TRBJ1-4; size: NA; CDR3: CAWSRGSNEKLFF; DNA: TGTGCCTGGAGTCGGGGCAGTAATGAAAAACTGTTTTTT
D: NA; V: TRBV28; J: TRBJ2-7; size: NA; CDR3: CASSFRNGQPDDEQYF; DNA: TGTGCCAGCAGTTTTCGGAATGGACAGCCGGACGACGAGCAGTACTTC
D: TRBD2; V: TRBV7-6; J: TRBJ2-7; size: NA; CDR3: CASSQHSGGHGEQYF; DNA: TGTGCCAGCAGCCAACATAGCGGGGGGCATGGGGAGCAGTACTTC
D: NA; V: TRBV2; J: TRBJ2-1; size: once; CDR3: CASSAQLVTEQFF; DNA: TGTGCCAGCAGTGCTCAACTCGTCACTGAGCAGTTCTTC